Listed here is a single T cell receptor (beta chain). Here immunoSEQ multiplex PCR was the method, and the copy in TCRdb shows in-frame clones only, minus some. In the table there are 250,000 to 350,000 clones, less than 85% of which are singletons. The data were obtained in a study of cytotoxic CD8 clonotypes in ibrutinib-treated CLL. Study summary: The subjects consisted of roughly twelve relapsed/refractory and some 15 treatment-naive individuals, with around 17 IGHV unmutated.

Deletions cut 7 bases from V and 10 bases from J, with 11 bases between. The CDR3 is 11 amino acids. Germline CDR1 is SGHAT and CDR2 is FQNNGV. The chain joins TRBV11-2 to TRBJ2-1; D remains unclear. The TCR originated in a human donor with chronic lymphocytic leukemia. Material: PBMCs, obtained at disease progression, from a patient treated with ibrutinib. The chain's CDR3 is CASNRVEEQFF. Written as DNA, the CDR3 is TGTGCCAGCAACCGAGTTGAGGAGCAGTTCTTC.